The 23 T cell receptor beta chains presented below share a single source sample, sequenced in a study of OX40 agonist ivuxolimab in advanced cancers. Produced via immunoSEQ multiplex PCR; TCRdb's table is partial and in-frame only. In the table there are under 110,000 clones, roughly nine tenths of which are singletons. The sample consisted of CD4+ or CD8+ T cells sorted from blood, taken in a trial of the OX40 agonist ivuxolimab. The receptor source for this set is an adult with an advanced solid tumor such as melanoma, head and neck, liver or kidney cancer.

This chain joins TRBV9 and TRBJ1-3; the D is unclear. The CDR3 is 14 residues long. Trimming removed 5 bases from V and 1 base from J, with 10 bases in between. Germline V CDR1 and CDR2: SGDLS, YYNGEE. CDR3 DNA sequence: TGTGCCAGCAGTCGGACTGATTCTGGAAACACCATATATTTT. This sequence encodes CASSRTDSGNTIYF.

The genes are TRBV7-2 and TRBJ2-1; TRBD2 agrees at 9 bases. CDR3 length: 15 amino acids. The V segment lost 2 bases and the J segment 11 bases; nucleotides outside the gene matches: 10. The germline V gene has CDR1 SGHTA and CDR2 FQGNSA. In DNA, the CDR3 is TGTGCCAGCAGCTTACATTGGGCTAGCGGGGAAAAGCAGTTCTTC. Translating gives CASSLHWASGEKQFF.

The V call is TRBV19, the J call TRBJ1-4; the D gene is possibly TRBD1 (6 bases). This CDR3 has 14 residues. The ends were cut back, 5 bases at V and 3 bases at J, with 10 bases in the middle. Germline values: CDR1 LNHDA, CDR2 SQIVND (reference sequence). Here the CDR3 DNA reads TGTGCCAGTAGTCGGACAGCTGCTAATGAAAAACTGTTTTTT. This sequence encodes CASSRTAANEKLFF.

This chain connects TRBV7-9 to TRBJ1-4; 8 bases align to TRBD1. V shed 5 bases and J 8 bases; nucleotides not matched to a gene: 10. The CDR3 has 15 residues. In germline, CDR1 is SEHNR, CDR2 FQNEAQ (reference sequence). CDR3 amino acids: CASSPARGQAEKLFF. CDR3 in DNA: TGTGCCAGCAGCCCAGCCCGGGGACAGGCAGAAAAACTGTTTTTT.

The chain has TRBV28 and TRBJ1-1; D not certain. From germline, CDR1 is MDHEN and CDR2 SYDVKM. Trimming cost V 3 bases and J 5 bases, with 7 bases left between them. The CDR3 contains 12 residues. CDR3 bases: TGTGCCAGCAGTTTCCTTCGGACTGAAGCTTTCTTT. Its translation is CASSFLRTEAFF.

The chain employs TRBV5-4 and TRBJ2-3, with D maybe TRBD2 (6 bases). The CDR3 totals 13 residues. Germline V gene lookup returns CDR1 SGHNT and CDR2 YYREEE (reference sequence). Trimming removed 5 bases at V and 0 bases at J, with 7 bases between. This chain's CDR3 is CASRRGSTDTQYF. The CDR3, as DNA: TGTGCCAGCAGGCGGGGTAGCACAGATACGCAGTATTTT.

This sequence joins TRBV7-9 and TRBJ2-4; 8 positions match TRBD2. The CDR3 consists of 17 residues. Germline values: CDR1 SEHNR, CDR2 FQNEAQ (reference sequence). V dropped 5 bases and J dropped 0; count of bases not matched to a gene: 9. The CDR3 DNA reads TGTGCCAGCAGCATGTGGCGGGGGGCAATAGCCAAAAACATTCAGTACTTC. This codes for CASSMWRGAIAKNIQYF.

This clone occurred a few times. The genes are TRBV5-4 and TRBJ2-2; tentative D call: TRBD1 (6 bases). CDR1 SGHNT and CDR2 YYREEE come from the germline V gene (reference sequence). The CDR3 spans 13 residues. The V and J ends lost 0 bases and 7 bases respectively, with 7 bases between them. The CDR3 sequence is CASSLGGGGELFF. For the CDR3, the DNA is TGTGCCAGCAGCTTGGGAGGGGGCGGGGAGCTGTTTTTT.

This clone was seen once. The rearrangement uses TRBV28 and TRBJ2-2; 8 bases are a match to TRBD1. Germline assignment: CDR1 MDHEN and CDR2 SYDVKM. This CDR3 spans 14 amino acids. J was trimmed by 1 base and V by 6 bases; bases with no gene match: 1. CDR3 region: CASRDRENTGELFF. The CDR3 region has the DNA TGTGCCAGCAGGGACAGGGAGAACACCGGGGAGCTGTTTTTT.

This chain's CDR3 is CASSFSGQGFVDTQYF. The CDR3 bases are TGTGCCAGCAGTTTCTCCGGACAGGGGTTCGTGGATACGCAGTATTTT. The gene calls are TRBV28 and TRBJ2-3, with TRBD1 matching over 9 bases. In germline, CDR1 is MDHEN, CDR2 SYDVKM. The trim removed 3 bases at V and 6 bases at J, leaving 10 bases unmatched. This CDR3 contains 16 residues.

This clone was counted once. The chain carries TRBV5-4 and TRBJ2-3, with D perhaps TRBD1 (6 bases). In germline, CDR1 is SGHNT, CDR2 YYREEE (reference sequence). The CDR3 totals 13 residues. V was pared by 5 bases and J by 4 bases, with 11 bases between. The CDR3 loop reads CASREQGADTQYF. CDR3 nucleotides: TGTGCCAGCAGAGAACAGGGAGCAGATACGCAGTATTTT. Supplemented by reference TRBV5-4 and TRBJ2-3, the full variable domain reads ETGVTQSPTHLIKTRGQQVTLRCSSQSGHNTVSWYQQALGQGPQFIFQYYREEENGRGNFPPRFSGLQFPNYSSELNVNALELDDSALYLCASREQGADTQYFGPGTRLTVL.

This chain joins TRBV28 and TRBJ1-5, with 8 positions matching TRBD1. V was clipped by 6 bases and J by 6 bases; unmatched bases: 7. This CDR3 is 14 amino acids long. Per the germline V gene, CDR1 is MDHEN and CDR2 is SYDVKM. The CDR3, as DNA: TGTGCCAGCAGGCCCCAGGGGGCGGGTCAGCCCCAGCATTTT. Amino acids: CASRPQGAGQPQHF. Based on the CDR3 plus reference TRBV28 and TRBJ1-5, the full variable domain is DVKVTQSSRYLVKRTGEKVFLECVQDMDHENMFWYRQDPGLGLRLIYFSYDVKMKEKGDIPEGYSVSREKKERFSLILESASTNQTSMYLCASRPQGAGQPQHFGDGTRLSIL.

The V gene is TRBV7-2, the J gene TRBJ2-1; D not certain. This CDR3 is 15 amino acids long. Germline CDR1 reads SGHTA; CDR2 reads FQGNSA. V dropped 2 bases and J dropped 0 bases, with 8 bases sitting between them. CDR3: CASSLSVTSYNEQFF. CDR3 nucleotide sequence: TGTGCCAGCAGCTTATCCGTAACCTCCTACAATGAGCAGTTCTTC.

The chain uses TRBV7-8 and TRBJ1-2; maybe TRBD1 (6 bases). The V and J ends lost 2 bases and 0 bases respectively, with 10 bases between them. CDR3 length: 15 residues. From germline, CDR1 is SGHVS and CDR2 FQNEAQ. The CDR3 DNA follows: TGTGCCAGCAGCTTACTGGCAGGGGCTAACTATGGCTACACCTTC. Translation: CASSLLAGANYGYTF.

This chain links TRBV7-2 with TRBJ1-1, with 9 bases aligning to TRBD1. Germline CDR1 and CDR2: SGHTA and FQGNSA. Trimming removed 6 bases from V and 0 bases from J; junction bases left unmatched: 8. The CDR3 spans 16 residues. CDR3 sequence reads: CASSTGGAALNTEAFF. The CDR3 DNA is TGTGCCAGCAGTACAGGGGGCGCAGCCCTGAACACTGAAGCTTTCTTT.

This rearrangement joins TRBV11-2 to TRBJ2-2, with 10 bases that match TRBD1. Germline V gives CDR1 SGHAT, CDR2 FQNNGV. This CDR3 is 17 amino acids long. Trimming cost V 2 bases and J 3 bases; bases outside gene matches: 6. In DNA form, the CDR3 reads TGTGCCAGCAGCTTAAATGGGGACAGGGGTTACACCGGGGAGCTGTTTTTT. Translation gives CASSLNGDRGYTGELFF.

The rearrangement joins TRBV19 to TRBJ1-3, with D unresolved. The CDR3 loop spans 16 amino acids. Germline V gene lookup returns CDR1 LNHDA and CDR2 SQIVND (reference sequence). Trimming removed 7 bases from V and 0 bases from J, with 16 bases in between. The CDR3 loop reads CASTHAGPTSGNTIYF. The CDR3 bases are TGTGCCAGTACGCACGCGGGCCCTACCTCTGGAAACACCATATATTTT.

The CDR3 sequence: CASSQETGAEAFF. DNA for the CDR3: TGTGCCAGCAGCCAAGAAACAGGGGCAGAAGCTTTCTTT. The chain links TRBV4-2 to TRBJ1-1, with TRBD1 identical over 7 bases. V trimming: 0 bases; J trimming: 8 bases; junction bases outside the gene matches: 3. Germline V CDR1 and CDR2: LGHNA, YNFKEQ. This CDR3 has 13 residues.

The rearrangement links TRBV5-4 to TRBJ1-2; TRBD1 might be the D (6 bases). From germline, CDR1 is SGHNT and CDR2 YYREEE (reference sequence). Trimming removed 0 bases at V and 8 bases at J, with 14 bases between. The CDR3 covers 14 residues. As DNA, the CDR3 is TGTGCCAGCAGCTTGGTGCAGGGGAAGGGAGGCTACACCTTC. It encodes CASSLVQGKGGYTF.

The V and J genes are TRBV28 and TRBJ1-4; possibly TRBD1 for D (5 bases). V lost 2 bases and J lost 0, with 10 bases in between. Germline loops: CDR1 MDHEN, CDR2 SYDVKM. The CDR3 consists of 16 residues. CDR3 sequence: CASSLRGRATNEKLFF. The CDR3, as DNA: TGTGCCAGCAGTTTAAGGGGCAGGGCAACTAATGAAAAACTGTTTTTT.

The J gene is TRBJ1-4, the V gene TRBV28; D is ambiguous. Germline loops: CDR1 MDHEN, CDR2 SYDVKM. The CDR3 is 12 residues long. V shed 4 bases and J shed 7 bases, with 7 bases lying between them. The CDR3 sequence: CASSSHTEKLFF. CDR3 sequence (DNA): TGTGCCAGCAGTTCTCACACTGAAAAACTGTTTTTT.

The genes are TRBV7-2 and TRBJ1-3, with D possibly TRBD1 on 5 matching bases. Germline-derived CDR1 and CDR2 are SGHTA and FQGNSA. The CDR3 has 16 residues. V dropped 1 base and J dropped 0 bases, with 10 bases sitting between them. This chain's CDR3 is CASSLEGFFSGNTIYF. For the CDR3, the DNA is TGTGCCAGCAGCTTAGAGGGGTTCTTCTCTGGAAACACCATATATTTT.

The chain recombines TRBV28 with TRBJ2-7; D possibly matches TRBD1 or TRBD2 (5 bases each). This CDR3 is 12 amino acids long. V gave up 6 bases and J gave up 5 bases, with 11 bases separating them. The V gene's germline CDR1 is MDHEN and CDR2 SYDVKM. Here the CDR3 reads CASSSRDHEQYF. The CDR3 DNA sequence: TGTGCCAGCAGCTCCAGGGACCACGAGCAGTACTTC.